The rows below give T cell receptor beta chains drawn from one sample of a study of neurological immune-mediated disorders. TCRdb used MiXCR to reprocess the 5' RACE reads, holding one entry per CDR3 protein. The sample has tens of thousands of distinct CDR3 sequences; roughly 13% are singletons. Source material: PBMCs. The receptors were gathered from a woman in her fifties or sixties in good health. The CDR3 runs from the conserved cysteine through the conserved F or W. Each record gives: D gene, clone size, J gene, V gene, CDR3 DNA, CDR3 protein. D genes are given only for firm matches. Part of the rows lack a size; the others show once, few, many or a class for expanded clones.

- many TRBJ1-6 TRBV30 TGTGCCTGGAGTGTGGTAGGAGTAAATAATTCACCCCTCCACTTT CAWSVVGVNNSPLHF
TRBD1 few TRBJ1-1 TRBV11-3 TGTGCCAGCAGCTACAAGGGCCCAGGGGGGTATAACACTGAAGCTTTCTTT CASSYKGPGGYNTEAFF
- many TRBJ2-3 TRBV5-1 TGCGCCAGCAGCTCTACAGGAAGAACAGATACGCAGTATTTT CASSSTGRTDTQYF
- many TRBJ2-2 TRBV6-2/TRBV6-3 TGTGCCAGCAGTTATTGGAGGTCCGGGGAGCTGTTTTTT CASSYWRSGELFF
- - TRBJ1-5 TRBV5-5 TGTGCCTGCTGCTCCGGGGGTCAGCCCCAGCATTTT CACCSGGQPQHF
TRBD1 many TRBJ2-6 TRBV12-3/TRBV12-4 TGTGCCAGCAGTCTTAGGCAGGGGGCAGGATCTGGGGCCAACGTCCTGACTTTC CASSLRQGAGSGANVLTF
TRBD1 many TRBJ2-6 TRBV6-5 TGTGCCAGCAGACCGACAGGGTCTGGGGCCAACGTCCTGACTTTC CASRPTGSGANVLTF
TRBD1 many TRBJ2-7 TRBV14 TGTGCCAGCAGCCAAGGACAGGGTTTGAACTACGAGCAGTACTTC CASSQGQGLNYEQYF
- few TRBJ2-1 TRBV7-3 TGTGCCAGCAGCTTAAGGGCCCGGGCCACTGGGAACAATGAGCAGTTCTTC CASSLRARATGNNEQFF
- - TRBJ2-7 TRBV5-1 - CASSFYICSAPEGPTYEQYF
- many TRBJ1-5 TRBV4-2 TGTGCCAGCAGCCTCCTGGGGGGGGGGAGCAATCAGCCCCAGCATTTT CASSLLGGGSNQPQHF
- - TRBJ1-6 TRBV28 TGTGCCACCACTGAAGGACACGGGATTCCTATTCTGTTTTCACCCCTCCACTTT CATTEGHGIPILFSPLHF
- many TRBJ1-1 TRBV12-3/TRBV12-4 TGTGCCAGCAGACACCGACGGCTGAACACTGAAGCTTTCTTT CASRHRRLNTEAFF
- many TRBJ2-5 TRBV7-8 TGTGCCAGCAGCGCCTCCAACCCCGGACAGGCCGGGGGAGAGACCCAGTACTTC CASSASNPGQAGGETQYF
- - TRBJ2-5 TRBV6-5 TGTGCCAGCAGTAAAGAGGGTCGGGGGGCCGGTCAAGAGACCCAGTACTTC CASSKEGRGAGQETQYF
- - TRBJ2-3 TRBV20-1 TGCAGTGCTAGTTTGGGATTCGGCACAGATACGCAGTATTTT CSASLGFGTDTQYF
- few TRBJ1-6 TRBV3-1 TGTGCCAGCAGCCCTGCTAATTCACCCCTCCACTTT CASSPANSPLHF
TRBD2 many TRBJ2-3 TRBV20-1 TGCAGTGCCCTCGGGACTAGCGGGGGGTTTTACACAGATACGCAGTATTTT CSALGTSGGFYTDTQYF
- many TRBJ2-7 TRBV20-1 TGCAGTGCTAGAGAACCCCTAAACGGGGGCGACGAGCAGTACTTC CSAREPLNGGDEQYF
TRBD1 many TRBJ1-2 TRBV28 TGTGCCAGCCTCCAGGGGGGACTTTATGGCTACACCTTC CASLQGGLYGYTF
- - TRBJ1-1 TRBV20-1 TGCAGTGCTGGGGGTAGAGGTGAAGCTTTCTTT CSAGGRGEAFF
- many TRBJ2-3 TRBV5-1 TGCGCCAGCAGCTTGGCGTTCGGCGCAGATACGCAGTATTTT CASSLAFGADTQYF
TRBD1 many TRBJ2-1 TRBV20-1 TGCAGTGCTCCTAATCCGGGACAGGGGTTGGTCAATGAGCAGTTCTTC CSAPNPGQGLVNEQFF
- many TRBJ2-2 TRBV12-3/TRBV12-4 TGTGCCAGCAGTTTAGAGGCCGGGGCGAACACCGGGGAGCTGTTTTTT CASSLEAGANTGELFF
- - TRBJ2-5 TRBV5-1 TGCGCCAGCAGCTATGAGGGGTACCAAGAGACCCAGTACTTC CASSYEGYQETQYF
TRBD1 many TRBJ2-5 TRBV12-3/TRBV12-4 TGTGCCAGCAGAGATCAGACAGGGGGCTTAGAGACCCAGTACTTC CASRDQTGGLETQYF
- many TRBJ1-2 TRBV3-1 TGTGCCAGCAGCCCTAGTACAGGAGAGTTCTATGGCTACACCTTC CASSPSTGEFYGYTF
- many TRBJ1-4 TRBV5-1 TGCGCCAGCTCAGACCCCCCCAATGTAAAACTGTTTTTT CASSDPPNVKLFF
TRBD2 many TRBJ2-2 TRBV5-1 TGCGCCAGCAGCCCCGGGACTAGCGGCGGGGAGCTGTTTTTT CASSPGTSGGELFF
TRBD2 - TRBJ2-3 TRBV10-3 TGTGCCATATCAGCGGGAGGGCTGGGGAGCACAGATACGCAGTATTTT CAISAGGLGSTDTQYF
- many TRBJ2-3 TRBV7-9 TGTGCCAGCAGCTCCCTCCGGGGCGCAGATACGCAGTATTTT CASSSLRGADTQYF
- many TRBJ1-5 TRBV7-8 TGTGCCAGCAGCTTCCCGGGAGGCAATCAGCCCCAGCATTTT CASSFPGGNQPQHF
- many TRBJ2-2 TRBV10-3 TGTGCCATCAGTGGCCCCGGGACGGCGAACACCGGGGAGCTGTTTTTT CAISGPGTANTGELFF
- many TRBJ2-7 TRBV2 TGTGCCAGCACCAGCTTATACGAGCAGTACTTC CASTSLYEQYF
TRBD2 many TRBJ2-7 TRBV20-1 TGCAGTGCTAGAGACCTAGCGGGAGGGCCCTATAACGAGCAGTACTTC CSARDLAGGPYNEQYF
- many TRBJ2-1 TRBV20-1 TGCAGTGCTAGAGACTACGGAGCGGGACATGCTAACAATGAGCAGTTCTTC CSARDYGAGHANNEQFF
- many TRBJ2-6 TRBV20-1 TGCAGTGCTAACGGGCAGATGAATGGGGCCAACGTCCTGACTTTC CSANGQMNGANVLTF
- many TRBJ2-3 TRBV5-1 TGCGCCAGCAGCTTGAAACGGCAGGGAGGCACAGATACGCAGTATTTT CASSLKRQGGTDTQYF
- many TRBJ2-5 TRBV7-9 TGTGCCAGCAGCCGTGGAGGGCGTGAAGAGACCCAGTACTTC CASSRGGREETQYF
- many TRBJ2-2 TRBV6-5 TGTGCCAGCAAAGGAGGATTCACCGGGGAGCTGTTTTTT CASKGGFTGELFF
- many TRBJ2-1 TRBV9 TGTGCCAGCAGCCCCGAGGTTGGGAATGAGCAGTTCTTC CASSPEVGNEQFF
- many TRBJ2-1 TRBV20-1 TGCAGTGCTAGAGATCAAGGGAGGAACAATGAGCAGTTCTTC CSARDQGRNNEQFF
- many TRBJ1-2 TRBV5-8 TGTGCCAGCAGCTTGGTTACAAGCAACTATGGCTACACCTTC CASSLVTSNYGYTF
TRBD2 many TRBJ2-5 TRBV20-1 TGCAGTGCCATATCCGGGACTAGCGGGGCCCGGGTATGGGAGACCCAGTACTTC CSAISGTSGARVWETQYF
TRBD2 many TRBJ2-7 TRBV11-2 TGTGCCAGCAGCCTCCTTAGCGGGAGGGCCGACGAGCAGTACTTC CASSLLSGRADEQYF
- many TRBJ1-2 TRBV7-9 TGTGCCAGCAGCCCCGGGCTCTATGGCTACACCTTC CASSPGLYGYTF
- many TRBJ2-3 TRBV7-9 TGTGCCAGCAGCTTACGGTTGACGCGGGCCGATACGCAGTATTTT CASSLRLTRADTQYF
- many TRBJ2-3 TRBV5-1 TGCGCCAGCAGCGATACCACAGATACGCAGTATTTT CASSDTTDTQYF
- many TRBJ1-6 TRBV5-1 TGCGCCAGCAGCTTGGAGGGTGGGGTGAATTCACCCCTCCACTTT CASSLEGGVNSPLHF
- many TRBJ1-1 TRBV5-1 TGCGCCAGCAGCACCACAGCGGAAGCTTTCTTT CASSTTAEAFF
- many TRBJ1-2 TRBV20-1 TGCAGTGCCCAGGGTGGAGCGAGCAGCCGATTTAACTATGGCTACACCTTC CSAQGGASSRFNYGYTF
- many TRBJ1-1 TRBV29-1 TGCAGCTTCCTCGGGACGGACAACACTGAAGCTTTCTTT CSFLGTDNTEAFF
- many TRBJ1-1 TRBV5-4 TGTGCCAGCAGCTTGGCGGATTTGGGGCTGAACACTGAAGCTTTCTTT CASSLADLGLNTEAFF
- many TRBJ2-4 TRBV24-1 TGTGCCACCAGTGATACTACCTCCACAGGGGCCAAAAACATTCAGTACTTC CATSDTTSTGAKNIQYF
- many TRBJ1-2 TRBV27 TGTGCCAGCAGTTTGTCTGTGAGGGGGAACTATGGCTACACCTTC CASSLSVRGNYGYTF
- - TRBJ1-1 TRBV3-1 TGTAGCAGCCAAGGTACCGGGGGCGGTGGTACTGAAGCTTTCTTT CSSQGTGGGGTEAFF
- - TRBJ1-6 TRBV12-3/TRBV12-4 TGTGCCAGCAGTTTCGGTGGGAGTCATAATTCACCCCTCCACTTT CASSFGGSHNSPLHF
TRBD2 many TRBJ2-7 TRBV5-1 TGCGCCAGTACCCCCCTAGCGGGGGGGTCAGTGCAGTACTTC CASTPLAGGSVQYF
- many TRBJ2-5 TRBV9 TGTGCCAGCAGCGTAGCACCCGCTACAGGTCAGGAGACCCAGTACTTC CASSVAPATGQETQYF
- many TRBJ2-1 TRBV20-1 TGCAGTGCTAGCCCTGTGACTGCCGGCTCCTACAATGAGCAGTTCTTC CSASPVTAGSYNEQFF